The clone carrying this T cell receptor (beta chain) appeared a few times. Antigen: not known. The sample belongs to a study of T cells after yellow fever vaccination. Production of TCR cDNA was by 5'RACE template switching, which also added a universal primer site and UMIs. Each CDR3 protein is one row after TCRdb ran MiXCR on the 5' RACE reads. The sample holds 100,000 to 150,000 distinct CDR3 sequences, 15% seen once. Study observations and caveats: Contamination by abundant bulk-population clonotypes could be present in FACS-sorted repertoires. Among primary-vaccination clones, most reappeared after the booster, at approximately 97% for CD4 and 85% to 90% for CD8.

The CDR3 covers 18 residues. J gave up 4 bases and V 1 base, and 8 bases lay outside the gene matches. Germline CDR1 is SGDLS and CDR2 is YYNGEE. The chain employs TRBV9 and TRBJ2-5; TRBD2 aligns across 15 bases. The input for sequencing was CD8+ T cells sorted from PBMCs, taken 5 days after the yellow fever booster vaccination. The TCR originated in a man younger than 35 who received the YFV17D yellow fever vaccine. The CDR3 DNA sequence: TGTGCCAGCAGCGTATCCAATCCGGGACTAGCGGGGGGAGAGACCCAGTACTTC. This translates into CASSVSNPGLAGGETQYF.